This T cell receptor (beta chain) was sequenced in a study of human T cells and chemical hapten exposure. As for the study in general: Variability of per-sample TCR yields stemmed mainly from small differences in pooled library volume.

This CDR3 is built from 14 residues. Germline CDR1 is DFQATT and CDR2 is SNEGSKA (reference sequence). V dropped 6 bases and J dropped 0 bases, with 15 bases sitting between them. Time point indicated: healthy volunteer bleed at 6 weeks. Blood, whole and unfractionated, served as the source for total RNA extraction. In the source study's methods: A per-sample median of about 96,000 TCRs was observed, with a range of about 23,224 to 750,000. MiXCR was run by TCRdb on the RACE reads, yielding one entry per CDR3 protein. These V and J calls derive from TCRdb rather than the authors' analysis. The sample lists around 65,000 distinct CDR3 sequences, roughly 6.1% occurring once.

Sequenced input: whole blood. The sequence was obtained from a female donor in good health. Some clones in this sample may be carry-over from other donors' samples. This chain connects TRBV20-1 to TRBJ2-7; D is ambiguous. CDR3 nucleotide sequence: TGCAGTGCCCCAGTGCAGGCGCACTCCTACGAGCAGTACTTC. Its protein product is CSAPVQAHSYEQYF.